This entry lists 32 T cell receptor beta chains sequenced from one sample in a study of T cell responses to AZD1222 COVID-19 vaccine. TCRdb's table, derived via immunoSEQ multiplex PCR, lists solely in-frame clones and lacks some. The profile shows some 170,000 clones, 88% of them singletons. This specimen was peripheral blood, taken 28 days after the second AZD1222 dose. The receptor source for this set is an adult who received the AZD1222 COVID-19 vaccine.

The chain employs TRBV6-5 and TRBJ2-1; D not certain. Germline CDR1 is MNHEY and CDR2 is SVGAGI. The CDR3 is 11 amino acids. V was trimmed by 0 bases and J by 8 bases, leaving 2 bases between them. For the CDR3, the DNA is TGTGCCAGCAGTTACTCGGATGAGCAGTTCTTC. This gives the protein CASSYSDEQFF.

The chain combines TRBV6-5 with TRBJ1-3; D remains ambiguous. Deletions cut 5 bases from V and 0 bases from J, with 11 bases between. The CDR3 consists of 15 residues. Per germline, CDR1 MNHEY and CDR2 SVGAGI. CDR3 protein: CASSKDVTSGNTIYF. DNA of the CDR3: TGTGCCAGCAGTAAGGACGTTACCTCTGGAAACACCATATATTTT.

The rearrangement uses TRBV20-1 and TRBJ1-1; D call uncertain. V was shortened by 3 bases and J by 5 bases, with 7 bases between the two germline ends. This CDR3 contains 11 residues. CDR1 is DFQATT, CDR2 SNEGSKA, per germline (reference sequence). The CDR3 DNA sequence: TGCAGTGCTAGTGGAGTTACTGAAGCTTTCTTT. Its translation is CSASGVTEAFF.

The rearrangement uses TRBV5-1 and TRBJ1-6; 9 bases agree with TRBD1. Germline CDR1 and CDR2: SGHRS and YFSETQ. J gave up 0 bases and V 3 bases, and 4 bases lay outside the gene matches. The CDR3 runs 17 residues. The CDR3 is CASSYGQGSSYNSPLHF. CDR3 nucleotide sequence: TGCGCCAGCAGCTACGGACAGGGGAGCTCCTATAATTCACCCCTCCACTTT. Full variable domain (rest looked up from reference TRBV5-1 and TRBJ1-6): KAGVTQTPRYLIKTRGQQVTLSCSPISGHRSVSWYQQTPGQGLQFLFEYFSETQRNKGNFPGRFSGRQFSNSRSEMNVSTLELGDSALYLCASSYGQGSSYNSPLHFGNGTRLTVT.

The chain is built from TRBV27 and TRBJ1-3, with D maybe TRBD1 (6 bases). From germline, CDR1 is MNHEY and CDR2 SMNVEV (reference sequence). The V end lost 4 bases, the J end lost 2 bases, and 9 bases lay between the germline ends. The CDR3 is 14 residues long. CDR3 coding DNA: TGTGCCAGCAGTTCTACAGGGACTGGAAACACCATATATTTT. Its protein is CASSSTGTGNTIYF.

This clone was found a few times. The chain has TRBV5-1 and TRBJ1-6; D is uncertain. The CDR3 is made up of 16 amino acids. Germline loops: CDR1 SGHRS, CDR2 YFSETQ. Trimming removed 4 bases from V and 6 bases from J, with 17 bases in between. The CDR3 DNA sequence: TGCGCCAGCAGCCCTTGGACCCTAAACGGTAATTCACCCCTCCACTTT. Translation: CASSPWTLNGNSPLHF.

This chain connects TRBV6-5 to TRBJ1-2; D may be TRBD1 (6 bases). The CDR3 has 14 residues. Looked up from germline, CDR1 is MNHEY and CDR2 is SVGAGI. Trimming cost V 6 bases and J 2 bases, with 13 bases left between them. The chain's CDR3 is CASRHRDKNYGYTF. DNA of the CDR3: TGTGCCAGCAGACACAGGGACAAGAACTATGGCTACACCTTC.

The V gene is TRBV2, the J gene TRBJ2-2, with D possibly being TRBD2 (7 bases). The V gene's germline CDR1 is SNHLY and CDR2 FYNNEI. V lost 6 bases and J lost 4, with 12 bases in between. The CDR3 length is 14 residues. CDR3 residues: CASRAGGATGELFF. The CDR3 region has the DNA TGTGCCAGCAGGGCTGGGGGGGCCACCGGGGAGCTGTTTTTT. Drawing the rest from reference TRBV2 and TRBJ2-2, the complete variable domain is EPEVTQTPSHQVTQMGQEVILRCVPISNHLYFYWYRQILGQKVEFLVSFYNNEISEKSEIFDDQFSVERPDGSNFTLKIRSTKLEDSAMYFCASRAGGATGELFFGEGSRLTVL.

The CDR3 here is CASTRERQGPDGYTF. CDR3 coding DNA: TGTGCCAGCACCCGAGAACGACAGGGGCCCGATGGCTACACCTTC. The chain joins TRBV7-9 to TRBJ1-2, with TRBD1 identical over 8 bases. CDR3 length: 15 residues. With V trimmed by 7 bases and J by 6 bases, 13 bases remained unmatched. Germline CDR1 and CDR2: SEHNR and FQNEAQ (reference sequence).

The chain employs TRBV27 and TRBJ1-2; TRBD1 is a possible D gene (5 bases). This CDR3 contains 12 residues. Germline CDR1 reads MNHEY; CDR2 reads SMNVEV (reference sequence). Trimming left V 6 bases short and J 8 bases short, with 13 bases between. CDR3 coding DNA: TGTGCCAGCAGCTCTGGGGGGGAAGGCTACACCTTC. It yields the protein CASSSGGEGYTF.

The V and J genes are TRBV6-5 and TRBJ1-6, with D maybe TRBD1 (5 bases). Germline CDR1 and CDR2: MNHEY and SVGAGI. CDR3 length: 15 residues. Trimming left V 6 bases short and J 8 bases short, with 17 bases between. The CDR3 here is CASSVDSSPYSPLHF. The CDR3 bases are TGTGCCAGCAGCGTCGACAGCTCCCCATATTCACCCCTCCACTTT.

The chain carries TRBV25-1 and TRBJ1-2; D gene uncertain. Germline assignment: CDR1 MGHDK and CDR2 SYGVNS. The V and J ends lost 4 bases and 0 bases respectively, with 9 bases between them. This CDR3 has 14 amino acids. In DNA, the CDR3 is TGTGCCAGCAGTGTTGGCAGCCCTAACTATGGCTACACCTTC. Translation gives CASSVGSPNYGYTF.

The chain has TRBV6-5 and TRBJ1-5; D not resolved. This CDR3 contains 13 residues. V was shortened by 7 bases and J by 3 bases, with 10 bases between the two germline ends. Germline V gene lookup returns CDR1 MNHEY and CDR2 SVGAGI. This chain's CDR3 is CASKPASNQPQHF. DNA of the CDR3: TGTGCCAGCAAACCAGCTTCCAATCAGCCCCAGCATTTT.

This chain links TRBV6-5 with TRBJ1-2, with 7 bases that match TRBD1. The CDR3 has 12 amino acids. The germline gives CDR1 MNHEY, CDR2 SVGAGI. V gave up 10 bases and J gave up 7 bases; unmatched junction bases: 9. The CDR3 DNA follows: TGTGCCACTCTACAGGGGTGGTCTGGCTACACCTTC. Its translation is CATLQGWSGYTF.

The chain joins TRBV6-5 to TRBJ2-7; TRBD1 might be the D (6 bases). Germline CDR1 is MNHEY and CDR2 is SVGAGI. The CDR3 loop spans 13 amino acids. With 7 bases removed from V and 3 bases from J, the gap between germline ends came to 13 bases. The CDR3: CASTPGTLYEQYF. CDR3 in DNA: TGTGCCAGCACCCCCGGGACACTCTACGAGCAGTACTTC.

The V gene is TRBV6-5, the J gene TRBJ1-6; possible D gene TRBD1, 6 bases. The CDR3 contains 15 residues. CDR1 MNHEY and CDR2 SVGAGI come from the germline V gene. Trimming removed 6 bases at V and 9 bases at J, with 18 bases between. In DNA form, the CDR3 reads TGTGCCAGCAGCGGGGGGCAGAACTGGGGTTCACCCCTCCACTTT. Its translation is CASSGGQNWGSPLHF.

The chain links TRBV4-2 to TRBJ2-3; a weak D match, TRBD2 (6 bases). The CDR3 is 15 amino acids. Germline values: CDR1 LGHNA, CDR2 YNFKEQ. V gave up 1 base and J gave up 2 bases, with 10 bases separating them. The CDR3 region is CASSQVAGPTDTQYF. CDR3 sequence (DNA): TGTGCCAGCAGCCAAGTCGCGGGGCCCACAGATACGCAGTATTTT.

J is TRBJ2-2 and V is TRBV10-2, with D unclear. V lost 2 bases and J 6 bases, leaving 4 bases between the germline ends. The CDR3 is made up of 12 amino acids. Germline CDR1 WSHSY, CDR2 SAAADI. This CDR3 is CASSEQAGELFF. CDR3 nucleotide sequence: TGCGCCAGCAGTGAGCAGGCCGGGGAGCTGTTTTTT.

The chain joins TRBV28 to TRBJ1-2, with 7 nucleotides matching TRBD1. V lost 2 bases and J lost 7; bases outside the gene matches: 7. In germline, CDR1 is MDHEN, CDR2 SYDVKM. The CDR3 is made up of 14 amino acids. CDR3 residues: CASSLAQGRGGYTF. CDR3 in DNA: TGTGCCAGCAGTTTAGCACAGGGGCGTGGTGGCTACACCTTC.

The rearrangement links TRBV24-1 to TRBJ2-2; D may correspond to TRBD1 or TRBD2 (5 bases each). V lost 1 base and J 5 bases, leaving 10 bases between the germline ends. The CDR3 extends over 15 amino acids. CDR1 is KGHDR and CDR2 is SFDVKD in the germline V gene. The CDR3 spells CATSDFRGGTGELFF. The CDR3 coding sequence is TGTGCCACCAGTGATTTTCGGGGCGGAACCGGGGAGCTGTTTTTT.

The chain uses TRBV6-5 and TRBJ1-2, with 7 bases fitting TRBD1. Germline lookup yields CDR1 MNHEY and CDR2 SVGAGI. J was trimmed by 8 bases and V by 8 bases; bases with no gene match: 11. CDR3 length equals 13 residues. CDR3 residues: CASSRDSEKGYTF. The CDR3 nucleotides read TGTGCCAGCTCCCGGGACAGTGAGAAAGGCTACACCTTC.

The chain carries TRBV9 and TRBJ1-1; D gene ambiguous. Germline V lookup: CDR1 SGDLS, CDR2 YYNGEE. CDR3 length equals 14 residues. Trimming took 3 bases from V and 3 from J, leaving 12 bases between them. CDR3 region: CASSERRPHTEAFF. The CDR3 DNA reads as TGTGCCAGCAGCGAAAGACGGCCTCACACTGAAGCTTTCTTT.

J is TRBJ1-2 and V is TRBV30; D is unclear. Per the germline V gene, CDR1 is GTSNPN and CDR2 is SVGIG (reference sequence). Trimming took off 6 bases at V and 7 bases at J, with 27 bases between the two ends. The CDR3 sequence is 16 residues long. The CDR3 sequence: CACPGASRPGVGGYTF. The CDR3 nucleotides read TGTGCCTGCCCCGGCGCCTCACGGCCCGGGGTCGGTGGCTACACCTTC.

This clone was seen only a few times. CDR3 in amino acids: CASSLPRGAGTQYF. CDR3 nucleotide sequence: TGTGCCAGCAGCTTGCCCCGGGGGGCAGGCACGCAGTATTTT. The chain employs TRBV5-5 and TRBJ2-3, with D maybe TRBD2 (7 bases). The CDR3 is made up of 14 amino acids. The V end lost 1 base, the J end lost 9 bases, and 15 bases lay between the germline ends. The germline gives CDR1 SGHKS, CDR2 YYEKEE (reference sequence).

CDR3 DNA sequence: TGTGCCAGCAGTTATGGGCAGGAGACGGATACGCAGTATTTT. This codes for CASSYGQETDTQYF. This sequence joins TRBV6-2 or TRBV6-3 and TRBJ2-3; D is unresolved. The CDR3 extends over 14 amino acids. V was cut by 3 bases and J by 6 bases, with 13 bases left in between. Germline V gene lookup returns CDR1 MNHEY and CDR2 SVGEGT.

CDR3 coding DNA: TGTGCCAGCAGATTCCGGGACATAAACAATCAGCCCCAGCATTTT. The encoded protein is CASRFRDINNQPQHF. The rearrangement uses TRBV2 and TRBJ1-5, with D possibly being TRBD1 (6 bases). This CDR3 region has 15 residues. The germline CDR1 and CDR2 sequences are SNHLY and FYNNEI. V was trimmed by 6 bases and J by 3 bases, leaving 15 bases between them.

The CDR3 is CAGREGDGNTIYF. The CDR3 DNA is TGTGCCGGCCGGGAGGGCGATGGAAACACCATATATTTT. V is TRBV7-9 and J is TRBJ1-3; no clear D gene. The V end lost 11 bases, the J end lost 3 bases, and 14 bases lay between the germline ends. CDR1 is SEHNR, CDR2 FQNEAQ, per germline (reference sequence). This CDR3 comprises 13 residues. The variable domain in full, completed from reference TRBV7-9 and TRBJ1-3, reads DTGVSQNPRHKITKRGQNVTFRCDPISEHNRLYWYRQTLGQGPEFLTYFQNEAQLEKSRLLSDRFSAERPKGSFSTLEIQRTEQGDSAMYLCAGREGDGNTIYFGEGSWLTVV.

V and J are TRBV10-3 and TRBJ1-5, with 9 bases matching TRBD1. This CDR3 contains 15 residues. V gave up 0 bases and J gave up 6 bases; unmatched junction bases: 3. CDR1 is ENHRY, CDR2 SYGVKD, per germline. This CDR3 is CAISESGQGSQPQHF. CDR3 nucleotide sequence: TGTGCCATCAGTGAGTCGGGACAGGGTAGTCAGCCCCAGCATTTT.

The rearrangement links TRBV30 to TRBJ1-4; TRBD1 might be the D (6 bases). CDR1 and CDR2 from the germline V gene are GTSNPN and SVGIG (reference sequence). Trimming took off 2 bases at V and 8 bases at J, with 12 bases between the two ends. The CDR3 has 13 amino acids. The CDR3 region has the DNA TGTGCCTGGAGTCATCGAGGGGGAGAAAAACTGTTTTTT. It is translated as CAWSHRGGEKLFF.

The rearrangement joins TRBV9 to TRBJ1-3; TRBD1 is a possible D gene (5 bases). Germline-derived CDR1 and CDR2 are SGDLS and YYNGEE. V was shortened by 2 bases and J by 0 bases, with 15 bases between the two germline ends. CDR3 size: 17 residues. The CDR3 sequence: CASSVAGGLNSGNTIYF. The DNA of the CDR3 is TGTGCCAGCAGCGTTGCTGGGGGGTTAAACTCTGGAAACACCATATATTTT.

The chain carries TRBV28 and TRBJ1-1; D is perhaps TRBD1 (5 bases). CDR1 MDHEN and CDR2 SYDVKM come from the germline V gene. The CDR3 is 13 amino acids. Trimming cost V 5 bases and J 10 bases, with 17 bases left between them. For the CDR3, the DNA is TGTGCCAGCAGTCTGTTAACCTGGGGCGGAGCTTTCTTT. Translated: CASSLLTWGGAFF.

The chain is built from TRBV5-8 and TRBJ1-2; D might be TRBD1 (5 bases). The germline V and J ends were trimmed by 7 bases and 9 bases, with 25 bases remaining between them. The CDR3 is 15 residues long. Germline V gives CDR1 SGHTS, CDR2 YDEGEE. The chain's CDR3 is CASPRQYSTTMSYTF. CDR3 nucleotides: TGTGCCAGCCCGAGACAGTACTCAACTACTATGAGCTACACCTTC.